This TCR beta chain was recovered during a study of STAT3 mutations in large granular lymphocyte leukemia. Study context: Over half of T-LGLL patients had one or more immunosuppressive regimens. Study outcomes and limitations: Every T-cell large granular lymphocyte leukemia patient had at least one immunodominant TCR beta clonotype. No sample exists from the first appearance of each clone.

Measured with immunoSEQ multiplex PCR; TCRdb has only the in-frame clones, and not every one. The sample records roughly 30,000 clones, about 74% being singletons. As for this clone: Its target is unknown.

Trimming left V 1 base short and J 3 bases short, with 10 bases between. Germline V gives CDR1 SGHDN, CDR2 FVKESK. The CDR3 loop spans 15 amino acids. The sequence came from a woman in her fifties or sixties with T-cell large granular lymphocyte leukemia. Some clones in this sample may be carry-over from other donors' samples. The rearrangement links TRBV14 to TRBJ1-3; D gene ambiguous. Sample: peripheral blood mononuclear cells. The CDR3 DNA reads TGTGCCAGCAGCCAAGTGTGGGGAGGTGGAAACACCATATATTTT. Its translation: CASSQVWGGGNTIYF.